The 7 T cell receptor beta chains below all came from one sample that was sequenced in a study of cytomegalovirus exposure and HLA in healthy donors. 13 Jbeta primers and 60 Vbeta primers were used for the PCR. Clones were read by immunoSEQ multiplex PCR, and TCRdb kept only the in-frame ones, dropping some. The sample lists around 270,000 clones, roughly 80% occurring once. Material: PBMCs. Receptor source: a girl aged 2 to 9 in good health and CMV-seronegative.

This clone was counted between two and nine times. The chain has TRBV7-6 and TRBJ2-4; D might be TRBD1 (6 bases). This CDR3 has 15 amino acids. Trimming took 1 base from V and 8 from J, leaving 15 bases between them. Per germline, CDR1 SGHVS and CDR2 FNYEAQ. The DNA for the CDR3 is TGTGCCAGCAGCTTAGGACCCTCGACAGGAGACATTCAGTACTTC. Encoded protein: CASSLGPSTGDIQYF.

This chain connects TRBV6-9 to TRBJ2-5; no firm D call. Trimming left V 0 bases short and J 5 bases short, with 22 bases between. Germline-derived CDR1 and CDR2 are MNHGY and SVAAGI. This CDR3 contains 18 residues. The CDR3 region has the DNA TGTGCCAGCAGTTATTCCCGGCTAGGTGCTTTCGGTCCGGAGACCCAGTACTTC. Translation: CASSYSRLGAFGPETQYF.

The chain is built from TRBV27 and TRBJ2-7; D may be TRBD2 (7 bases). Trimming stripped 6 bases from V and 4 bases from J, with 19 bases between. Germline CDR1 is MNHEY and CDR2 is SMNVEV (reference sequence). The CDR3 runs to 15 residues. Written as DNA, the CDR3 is TGTGCCAGCAGCCGGGGGAGGGGGGGTATGTACGAGCAGTACTTC. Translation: CASSRGRGGMYEQYF.

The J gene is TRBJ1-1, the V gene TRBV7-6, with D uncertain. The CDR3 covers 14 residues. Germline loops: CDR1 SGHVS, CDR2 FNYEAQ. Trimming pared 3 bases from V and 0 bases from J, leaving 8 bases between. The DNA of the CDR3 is TGTGCCAGCAGCTTTATCAGGTTGAACACTGAAGCTTTCTTT. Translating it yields CASSFIRLNTEAFF. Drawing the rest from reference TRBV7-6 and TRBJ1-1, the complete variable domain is GAGVSQSPRYKVTKRGQDVALRCDPISGHVSLYWYRQALGQGPEFLTYFNYEAQQDKSGLPNDRFSAERPEGSISTLTIQRTEQRDSAMYRCASSFIRLNTEAFFGQGTRLTVV.

CDR3 amino acids: CASSLDTLTDTQYF. The CDR3 coding sequence is TGTGCCAGCAGCTTGGATACTCTCACAGATACGCAGTATTTT. The gene calls are TRBV5-6 and TRBJ2-3; D is undetermined. Germline CDR1 reads SGHDT; CDR2 reads YYEEEE. Trimming shortened V by 0 bases and J by 2 bases, and 7 bases separated the two germline ends. CDR3 length: 14 residues.

The DNA for the CDR3 is TGTGCCAGCAGTCCCCCATTTCCCTATGGCTACACCTTC. Its protein product is CASSPPFPYGYTF. The rearrangement joins TRBV6-5 to TRBJ1-2, with D hard to call. The CDR3 is 13 amino acids. The germline V gene has CDR1 MNHEY and CDR2 SVGAGI. The V and J ends lost 5 bases and 4 bases respectively, with 11 bases between them.

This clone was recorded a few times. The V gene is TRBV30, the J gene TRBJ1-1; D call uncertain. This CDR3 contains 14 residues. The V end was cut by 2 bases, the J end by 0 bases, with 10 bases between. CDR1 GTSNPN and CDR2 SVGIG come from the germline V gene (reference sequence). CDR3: CAWSLFGVNTEAFF. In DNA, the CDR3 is TGTGCCTGGAGTTTATTCGGGGTGAACACTGAAGCTTTCTTT. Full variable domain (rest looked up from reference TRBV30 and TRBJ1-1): SQTIHQWPATLVQPVGSPLSLECTVEGTSNPNLYWYRQAAGRGLQLLFYSVGIGQISSEVPQNLSASRPQDRQFILSSKKLLLSDSGFYLCAWSLFGVNTEAFFGQGTRLTVV.